In this sample, the clone carrying this TCR beta chain turned up a few times. Its matching antigen is unknown. V lost 5 bases, J lost 5 bases, and 10 bases stayed unmatched. The germline V gene has CDR1 SGHDT and CDR2 YYEEEE. The CDR3 spans 15 residues. Genomic DNA acted as the template from which TCR beta VDJ combination and CDR3 sequence profiling were carried out. Each CDR3 protein gets one entry after TCRdb re-called the reads with MiXCR. Seen here are more than 95,000 distinct CDR3 sequences, almost 40% observed once, and the top ten hold approximately 2.6%. The record originates from a study of CD8+CD57+ T cells in acquired aplastic anemia. The study, taken as a whole, reports: Between patients and controls, CD8+ Simpson's diversity did not vary significantly.

Patients chosen for sequencing had shown CD8+CD57+ cell expansion by flow cytometry. The genes are TRBV5-6 and TRBJ2-5; 9 positions agree with TRBD2. The specimen was sorted CD4+, CD8+, or CD8+CD57+ T cells (not recorded which) from PBMCs. The sequence came from a human donor with aplastic anemia. The CDR3 is CASRKAGGFGETQYF. CDR3 bases: TGTGCCAGCAGAAAAGCGGGGGGTTTCGGGGAGACCCAGTACTTC.